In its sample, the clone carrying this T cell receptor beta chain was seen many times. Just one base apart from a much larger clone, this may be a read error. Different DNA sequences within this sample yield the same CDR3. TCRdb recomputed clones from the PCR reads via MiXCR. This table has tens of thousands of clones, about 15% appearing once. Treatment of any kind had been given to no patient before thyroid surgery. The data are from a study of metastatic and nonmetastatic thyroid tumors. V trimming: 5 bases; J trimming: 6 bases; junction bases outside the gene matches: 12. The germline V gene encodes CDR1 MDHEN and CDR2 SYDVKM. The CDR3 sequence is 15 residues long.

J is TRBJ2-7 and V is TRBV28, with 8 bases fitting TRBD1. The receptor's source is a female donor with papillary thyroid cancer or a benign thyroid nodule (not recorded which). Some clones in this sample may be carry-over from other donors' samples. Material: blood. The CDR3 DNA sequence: TGTGCCAGCAGTACTCCCGGGACAGGTGTTGTCGAGCAGTACTTC. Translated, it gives CASSTPGTGVVEQYF.